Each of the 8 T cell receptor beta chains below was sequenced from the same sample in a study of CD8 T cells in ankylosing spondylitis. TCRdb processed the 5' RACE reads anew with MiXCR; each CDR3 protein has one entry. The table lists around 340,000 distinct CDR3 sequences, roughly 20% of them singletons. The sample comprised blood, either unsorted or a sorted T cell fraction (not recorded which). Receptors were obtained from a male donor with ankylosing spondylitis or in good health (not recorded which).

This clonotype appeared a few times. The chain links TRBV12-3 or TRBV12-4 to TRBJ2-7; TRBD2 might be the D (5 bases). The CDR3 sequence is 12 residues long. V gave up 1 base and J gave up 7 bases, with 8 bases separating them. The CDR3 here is CASSLGELEQYF. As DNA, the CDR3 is TGTGCCAGCAGTTTAGGGGAGCTAGAGCAGTACTTC.

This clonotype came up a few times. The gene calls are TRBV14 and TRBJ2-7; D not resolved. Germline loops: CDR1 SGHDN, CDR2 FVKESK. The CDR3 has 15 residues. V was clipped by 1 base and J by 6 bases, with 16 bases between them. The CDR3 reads CASSQAAIWLGEQYF. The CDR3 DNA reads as TGTGCCAGCAGCCAAGCAGCCATCTGGCTTGGCGAGCAGTACTTC. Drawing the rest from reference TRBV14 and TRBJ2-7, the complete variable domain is EAGVTQFPSHSVIEKGQTVTLRCDPISGHDNLYWYRRVMGKEIKFLLHFVKESKQDESGMPNNRFLAERTGGTYSTLKVQPAELEDSGVYFCASSQAAIWLGEQYFGPGTRLTVT.

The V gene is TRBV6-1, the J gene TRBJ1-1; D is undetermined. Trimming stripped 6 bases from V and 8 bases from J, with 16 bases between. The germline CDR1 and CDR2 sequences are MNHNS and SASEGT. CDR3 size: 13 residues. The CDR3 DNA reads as TGTGCCAGCAGAGGACCCCTACGCATGGAAGCTTTCTTT. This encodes CASRGPLRMEAFF.

CDR3 in amino acids: CASIPSGRGLGTDTQYF. The CDR3 bases are TGTGCCAGCATCCCATCCGGTCGAGGGCTCGGCACAGATACGCAGTATTTT. V is TRBV12-3 or TRBV12-4 and J is TRBJ2-3; tentatively, D is TRBD2 (5 bases). Trimming pared 7 bases from V and 1 base from J, leaving 21 bases between. CDR3 size: 17 residues.

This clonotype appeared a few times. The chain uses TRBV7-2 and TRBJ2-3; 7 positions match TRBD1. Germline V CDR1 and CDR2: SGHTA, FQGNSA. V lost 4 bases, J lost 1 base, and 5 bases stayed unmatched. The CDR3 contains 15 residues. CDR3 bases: TGTGCCAGCAGCTCCCAAGGACAGGGCACAGATACGCAGTATTTT. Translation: CASSSQGQGTDTQYF. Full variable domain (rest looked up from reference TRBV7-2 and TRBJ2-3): GAGVSQSPSNKVTEKGKDVELRCDPISGHTALYWYRQSLGQGLEFLIYFQGNSAPDKSGLPSDRFSAERTGGSVSTLTIQRTQQEDSAVYLCASSSQGQGTDTQYFGPGTRLTVL.

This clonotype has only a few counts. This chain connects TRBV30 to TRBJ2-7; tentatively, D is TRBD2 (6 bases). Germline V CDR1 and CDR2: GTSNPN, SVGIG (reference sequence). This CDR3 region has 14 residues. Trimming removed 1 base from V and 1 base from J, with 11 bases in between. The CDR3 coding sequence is TGTGCCTGGAGTGGGGACTCCCTGTCCTACGAGCAGTACTTC. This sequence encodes CAWSGDSLSYEQYF.

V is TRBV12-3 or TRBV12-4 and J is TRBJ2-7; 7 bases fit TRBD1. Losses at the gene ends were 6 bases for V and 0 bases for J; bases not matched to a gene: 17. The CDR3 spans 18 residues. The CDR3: CASSPILSRDSSSYEQYF. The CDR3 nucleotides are TGTGCCAGCAGCCCCATCCTTAGCCGGGACAGCAGCTCCTACGAGCAGTACTTC.

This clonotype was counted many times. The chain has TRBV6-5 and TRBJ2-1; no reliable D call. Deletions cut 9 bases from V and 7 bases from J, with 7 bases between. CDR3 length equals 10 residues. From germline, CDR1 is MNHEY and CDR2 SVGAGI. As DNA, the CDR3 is TGTGCCAGGGCTGGGAATGAGCAGTTCTTC. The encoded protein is CARAGNEQFF.